This T cell receptor (beta chain) originates from a study of cytomegalovirus exposure and HLA in healthy donors. Study at large: As an earlier analysis found, around 190 million T cells yielded around 110 million unique TCR beta sequences. Study results and limitations: Presence/absence analyses rested on an assumption that sequencing depth was roughly uniform across donors. TCR beta sequences reportedly predicted most subjects' HLA-A and HLA-B alleles accurately.

This clone ranks as medium-sized. Its target is not known. A multiplex PCR was run with 60 Vbeta primers and 13 Jbeta primers. Method: immunoSEQ multiplex PCR; TCRdb's copy keeps in-frame clones and lacks some. The data hold over 70,000 clones, with about 80% observed a single time. The sequence was obtained from a male donor in good health and CMV-seronegative. The material sequenced was PBMCs.

CDR3 in DNA: TGTGCCAGCAGTGGGGACAACACAGATACGCAGTATTTT. Amino acids: CASSGDNTDTQYF. This chain links TRBV6-4 with TRBJ2-3, with D perhaps TRBD1 (6 bases). The germline CDR1 and CDR2 sequences are MRHNA and SNTAGT. Trimming took off 4 bases at V and 2 bases at J, with 7 bases between the two ends. This CDR3 region has 13 residues.